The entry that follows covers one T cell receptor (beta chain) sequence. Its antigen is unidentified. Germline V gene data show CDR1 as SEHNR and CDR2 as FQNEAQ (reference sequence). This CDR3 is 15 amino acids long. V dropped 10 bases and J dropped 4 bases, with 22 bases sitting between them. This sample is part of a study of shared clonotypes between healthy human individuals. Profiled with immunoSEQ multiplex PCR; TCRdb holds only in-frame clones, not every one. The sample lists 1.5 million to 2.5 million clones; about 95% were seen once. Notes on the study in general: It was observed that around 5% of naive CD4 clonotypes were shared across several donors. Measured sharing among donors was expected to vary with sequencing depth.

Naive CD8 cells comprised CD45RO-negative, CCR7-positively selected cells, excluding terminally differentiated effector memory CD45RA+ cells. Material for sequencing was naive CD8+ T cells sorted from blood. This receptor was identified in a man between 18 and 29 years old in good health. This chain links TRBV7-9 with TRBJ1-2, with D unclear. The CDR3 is CATLWAKGEGYGYTF. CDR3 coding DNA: TGTGCCACCCTCTGGGCGAAGGGCGAGGGCTATGGCTACACCTTC.